This T cell receptor beta chain was obtained from a study of blood T cell repertoires in COVID-19. About the study: Sites across the United States, Italy and Spain contributed samples from acute and convalescent COVID-19.

In the source study's methods: The authors estimated nucleated cell counts from reference gene primer amplification. Using immunoSEQ multiplex PCR, the repertoire was profiled, and TCRdb retains in-frame clones only, with some absent. Clone size and V and J calls were adopted from that table, with D and trimming inferred from the DNA. The top ten hold approximately 8.1% of the sample, which has nearly 200,000 clones, around 90% seen once. Trimming cost V 3 bases and J 4 bases, with 11 bases left between them. The CDR3 contains 14 residues. Per germline, CDR1 MNHEY and CDR2 SMNVEV (reference sequence). Those who participated ranged in age from 18 to 89 years and resided in about two dozen US areas. Among Cohort 3 donors, those recovered had two negative PCRs, clearance, or symptom resolution.

The sequence was collected from a woman aged 18-29 years who had recovered from COVID-19. Sample: PBMCs or T cells enriched from blood (not recorded which). The genes are TRBV27 and TRBJ2-3, with D unresolved. CDR3 bases: TGTGCCAGCAGTTTCGGAGCGTCGGCAGATACGCAGTATTTT. Its translation is CASSFGASADTQYF.